The T cell receptor (beta chain) under discussion was sequenced for a study of beta chain features in type 1 diabetes. Germline values: CDR1 KGHSH, CDR2 LQKENI. V shed 4 bases, J shed 5 bases, and the junction held 14 bases outside the gene matches. This CDR3 is built from 17 residues. A few counts support this clone. Its antigen is undetermined. Blood was drawn once from each donor into heparinised tubes. The draws averaged about 0.11 L. Sorting based on CD45RO/CCR7/CD25/CD127/CD95/CD27 separated CD4+ naive, central memory, regulatory and stem cell-like memory cells. cDNA synthesis used the whole RNA isolate, giving expressed TCRB sequences. Libraries were prepared by immunoSEQ multiplex PCR; TCRdb keeps only in-frame clonotypes and omits some of them. The sample includes 150,000 to 200,000 clones, approximately 9.9% of them seen just once. Study outcomes and limitations: The naive, central memory and Treg TCRB repertoires looked more alike in patients than they did in healthy donors.

The sequenced material came from central memory CD4+ T cells from blood. The source is a woman younger than 30 in good health. The chain employs TRBV18 and TRBJ2-7; 10 bases align to TRBD1. The CDR3 sequence: CASSRQMEWTGGDEQYF. Written as DNA, the CDR3 is TGTGCCAGCTCACGACAAATGGAGTGGACAGGGGGTGACGAGCAGTACTTC. Drawing the rest from reference TRBV18 and TRBJ2-7, the complete variable domain is NAGVMQNPRHLVRRRGQEARLRCSPMKGHSHVYWYRQLPEEGLKFMVYLQKENIIDESGMPKERFSAEFPKEGPSILRIQQVVRGDSAAYFCASSRQMEWTGGDEQYFGPGTRLTVT.